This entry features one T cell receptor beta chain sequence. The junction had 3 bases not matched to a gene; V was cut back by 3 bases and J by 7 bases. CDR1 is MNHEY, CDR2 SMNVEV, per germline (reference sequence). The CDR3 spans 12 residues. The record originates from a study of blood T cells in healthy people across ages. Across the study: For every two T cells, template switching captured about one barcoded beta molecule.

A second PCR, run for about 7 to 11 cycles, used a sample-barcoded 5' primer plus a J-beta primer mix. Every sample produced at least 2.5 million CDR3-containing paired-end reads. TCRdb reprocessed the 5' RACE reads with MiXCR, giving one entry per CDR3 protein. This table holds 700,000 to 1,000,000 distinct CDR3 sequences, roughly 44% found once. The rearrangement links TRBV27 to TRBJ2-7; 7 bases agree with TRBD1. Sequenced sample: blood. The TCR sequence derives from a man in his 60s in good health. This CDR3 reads CASSFHRGEQYF. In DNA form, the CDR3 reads TGTGCCAGCAGTTTCCACAGGGGTGAGCAGTACTTC.